This TCR beta chain was captured by sequencing in a study of human T cells and chemical hapten exposure. Study-level information: TCR yields per sample varied, mainly owing to small pooled library volume differences.

Findings and caveats of the study: Sensitizing to DPC left TCRs with a frequency above 1 in 1000 unaltered.

Time point reported: patch test 1, 2 weeks after DPC sensitization. The treatment is: therapeutic diphenylcyclopropenone sensitization with weekly scalp DPC. Venepuncture was done earlier than the placement of each patch test. This clonotype appeared many times. Its antigen remains unidentified. The junction does not match germline at one end; this may be a read error. This CDR3 has 12 residues. Looked up from germline, CDR1 is GTSNPN and CDR2 is SVGIG (reference sequence). For the library, individual cDNA molecules each received unique molecular identifiers. Each CDR3 protein is one row after TCRdb ran MiXCR on the RACE reads. The table records 65,000 to 95,000 distinct CDR3 sequences, approximately 12% of them present only once.

The receptor's source is a woman aged 55 to 70 with alopecia areata. Some clones in this sample may be carry-over from other donors' samples. Specimen: whole blood, collected in connection with sensitization to the hapten diphenylcyclopropenone (DPC). The V gene is TRBV30, the J gene TRBJ1-1; TRBD1 aligns across 8 bases. CDR3 bases: TGTGCCTGGAGTGTAGGTGGTGACAGGGGTACCTTT. Residues: CAWSVGGDRGTF.